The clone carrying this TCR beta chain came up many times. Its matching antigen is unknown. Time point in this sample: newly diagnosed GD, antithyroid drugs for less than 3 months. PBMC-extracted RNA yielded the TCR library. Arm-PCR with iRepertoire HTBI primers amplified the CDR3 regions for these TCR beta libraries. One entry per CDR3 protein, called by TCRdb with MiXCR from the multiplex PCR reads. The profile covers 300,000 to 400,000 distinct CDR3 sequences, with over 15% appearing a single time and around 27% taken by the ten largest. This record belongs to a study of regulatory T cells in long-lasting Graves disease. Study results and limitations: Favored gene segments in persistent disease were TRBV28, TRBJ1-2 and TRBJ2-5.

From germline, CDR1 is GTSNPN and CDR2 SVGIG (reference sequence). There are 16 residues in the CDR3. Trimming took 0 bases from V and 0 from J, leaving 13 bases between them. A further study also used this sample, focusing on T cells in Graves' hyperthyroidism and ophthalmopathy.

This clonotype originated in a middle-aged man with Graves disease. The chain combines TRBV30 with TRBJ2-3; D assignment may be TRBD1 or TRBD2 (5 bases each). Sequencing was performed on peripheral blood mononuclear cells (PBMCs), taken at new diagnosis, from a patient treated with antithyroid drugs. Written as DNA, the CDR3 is TGTGCCTGGAGTGTCGAGGGGACCTCTAGCACAGATACGCAGTATTTT. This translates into CAWSVEGTSSTDTQYF.